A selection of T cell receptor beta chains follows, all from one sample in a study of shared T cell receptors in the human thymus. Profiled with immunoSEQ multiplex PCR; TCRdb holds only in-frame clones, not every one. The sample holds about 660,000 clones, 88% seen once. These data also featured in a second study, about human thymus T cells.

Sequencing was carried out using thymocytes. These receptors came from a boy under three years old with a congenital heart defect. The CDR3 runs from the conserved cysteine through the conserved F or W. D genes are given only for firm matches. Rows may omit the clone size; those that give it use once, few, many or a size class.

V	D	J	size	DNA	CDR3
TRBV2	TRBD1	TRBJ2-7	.	TGTGCCAGCAGTTGGGACAGGTTTACGTACGAGCAGTACTTC	CASSWDRFTYEQYF
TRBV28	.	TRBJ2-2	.	TGTGCCAGCAGCTACGGGGGTGAGGGAGACACCGGGGAGCTGTTTTTT	CASSYGGEGDTGELFF
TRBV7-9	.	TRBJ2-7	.	TGTGCCAGCAGTCCTGCCCTTTGGACAGAAACCTACGAGCAGTACTTC	CASSPALWTETYEQYF
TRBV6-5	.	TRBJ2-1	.	TGTGCCAGCAGTTACTTGGGAGCGTACAACAATGAGCAGTTCTTC	CASSYLGAYNNEQFF
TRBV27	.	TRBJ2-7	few	TGTGCCAGCACCCCGCAGGTTGGGTACGAGCAGTACTTC	CASTPQVGYEQYF
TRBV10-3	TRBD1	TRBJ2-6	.	TGTGCCATCAGTGAGTCCGGGACAGGGGGCTCTGGGGCCAACGTCCTGACTTTC	CAISESGTGGSGANVLTF
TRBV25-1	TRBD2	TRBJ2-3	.	TGTGCCAGCAGTGAAATGGGGCTAGCGGGAGGTACAGATACGCAGTATTTT	CASSEMGLAGGTDTQYF
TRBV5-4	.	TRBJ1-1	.	TGTGCCAGCAGCTTGGATCCGTCGAACACTGAAGCTTTCTTT	CASSLDPSNTEAFF
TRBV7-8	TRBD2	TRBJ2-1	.	TGTGCCAGCAGCCCCCGGACTAGCGGACCTTACAATGAGCAGTTCTTC	CASSPRTSGPYNEQFF
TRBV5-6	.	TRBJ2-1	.	TGTGCCAGCAGCTTGGCCGTATACAATGAGCAGTTCTTC	CASSLAVYNEQFF
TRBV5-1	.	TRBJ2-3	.	TGCGCCAGCAGCTTGGGACTCTCGGGCACAGATACGCAGTATTTT	CASSLGLSGTDTQYF
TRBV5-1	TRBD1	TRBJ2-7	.	TGCGCCAGCAGCAAATGGACAGGATGCTACGAGCAGTACTTC	CASSKWTGCYEQYF
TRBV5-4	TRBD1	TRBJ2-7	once	TGTGCCAGCAGCGCTCGGGACAGGGGAAAGAACGAGCAGTACTTC	CASSARDRGKNEQYF
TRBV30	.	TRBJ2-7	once	TGTGCCTGGAGTGTAGCCTTTGAGCAGTACTTC	CAWSVAFEQYF
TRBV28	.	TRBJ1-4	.	TGTGCCAGCAGCCCGACAGGAAATAATGAAAAACTGTTTTTT	CASSPTGNNEKLFF
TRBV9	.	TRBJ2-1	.	TGTGCCAGCAGCGCGCCGGGACTCCTCAATGAGCAGTTCTTC	CASSAPGLLNEQFF
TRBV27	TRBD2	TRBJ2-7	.	TGTGCCAGCAGTTTTATTTCGGGGAGGGGGGGGACTAGCGGGAGAGGGTCCTACGAGCAGTACTTC	CASSFISGRGGTSGRGSYEQYF
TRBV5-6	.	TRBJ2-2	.	TGTGCCAGCAGCCTATGCCTCGGGAGCCTTGGGGCCGGGGAGCTGTTTTTT	CASSLCLGSLGAGELFF
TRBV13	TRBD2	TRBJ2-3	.	TGTGCCAGCAGCATGACTCCCGGGACTAGCGGGGGCGACACAGATACGCAGTATTTT	CASSMTPGTSGGDTDTQYF
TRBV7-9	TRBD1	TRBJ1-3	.	TGTGCCAGCAGCCTAGAGACAGGGTCAGGAAACACCATATATTTT	CASSLETGSGNTIYF
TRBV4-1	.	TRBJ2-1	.	TGCGCCAGCAGCCAAGACAGCGGGCCGGGTAGTGAGCAGTTCTTC	CASSQDSGPGSEQFF
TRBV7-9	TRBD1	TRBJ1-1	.	TGTGCCAGCAGCTTAGGGGGACAGGGGAACACTGAAGCTTTCTTT	CASSLGGQGNTEAFF
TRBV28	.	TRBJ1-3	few	TGTGCCAGCAGTGTTCCACAGAACTTTGGAAACACCATATATTTT	CASSVPQNFGNTIYF
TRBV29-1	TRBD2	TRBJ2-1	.	TGCAGCGGACTTCGGACTAGCGGGAGGGCCCCGCGAAATGAGCAGTTCTTC	CSGLRTSGRAPRNEQFF
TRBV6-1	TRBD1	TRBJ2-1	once	TGTGCCAGCAGTGAAAGACAGGGGACCTTCACCTACAATGAGCAGTTCTTC	CASSERQGTFTYNEQFF
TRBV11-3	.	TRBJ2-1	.	TGTGCCAGCAGCTCTGGCGGGAACCCCTACAATGAGCAGTTCTTC	CASSSGGNPYNEQFF
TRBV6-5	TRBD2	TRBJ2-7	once	TGTGCCAGCAGTTGCTGGCTAGCGGGAGGGCCCTACGAGCAGTACTTC	CASSCWLAGGPYEQYF
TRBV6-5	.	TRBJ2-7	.	TGTGCCAGCACCTGGGCCCGGGGGGACAACGAGCAGTACTTC	CASTWARGDNEQYF
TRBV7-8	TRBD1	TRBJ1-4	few	TGTGCCAGCAGCTCGACAGGGTTTTCTGAAAAACTGTTTTTT	CASSSTGFSEKLFF
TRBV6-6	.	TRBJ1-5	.	TGTGCCAGCAGTTACGCGGGTAAGAGTCAGCCCCAGCATTTT	CASSYAGKSQPQHF
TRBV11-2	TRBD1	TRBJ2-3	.	TGTGCCAGCAGCCTGACCGACCGGACAGGGGGCACAGATACGCAGTATTTT	CASSLTDRTGGTDTQYF
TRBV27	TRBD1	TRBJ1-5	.	TGTGCCAGCAGCTCAGGGCCGGACAGGGGTCTGTATCAGCCCCAGCATTTT	CASSSGPDRGLYQPQHF
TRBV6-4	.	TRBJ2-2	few	TGTGCCAGCAGTCCCACACGGGCCGGGGAGCTGTTTTTT	CASSPTRAGELFF
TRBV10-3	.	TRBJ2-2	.	TGTGCCATCAGTGAAGGCCCGGACAAAAACACCGGGGAGCTGTTTTTT	CAISEGPDKNTGELFF
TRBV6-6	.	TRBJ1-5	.	TGTGCCAGCAGTTACTCCAGACTGAATAATCAGCCCCAGCATTTT	CASSYSRLNNQPQHF
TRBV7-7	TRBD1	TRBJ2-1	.	TGTGCTAGCAGCCCCCGACAGGGACCACCGTACAATGAGCAGTTCTTC	CASSPRQGPPYNEQFF
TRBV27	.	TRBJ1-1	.	TGTGCCAGCAGTCCCAACGACAGCCCTTGCGAAGCTTTCTTT	CASSPNDSPCEAFF
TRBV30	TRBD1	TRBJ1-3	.	TGTGCCTGGAGTGGACAGGGGGCTAGAAACACCATATATTTT	CAWSGQGARNTIYF
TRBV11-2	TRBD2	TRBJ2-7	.	TGTGCCAGCAGAGCCGCGAGCGGGAGATCCGAGCAGTACTTC	CASRAASGRSEQYF
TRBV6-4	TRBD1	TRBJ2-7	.	TGTGCCAGCAGTGATATGAACAGGGGGGTCGACGAGCAGTACTTC	CASSDMNRGVDEQYF
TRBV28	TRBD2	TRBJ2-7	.	TGTGCAACTAAGACTAGCGGGAGCTACGAGCAGTACTTC	CATKTSGSYEQYF